This T cell receptor (beta chain) was captured by sequencing in a study of response to subunit inactivated influenza vaccine. Findings of the study overall: Only a handful of new T cells, the authors suggested, are recruited with each seasonal influenza vaccination.

This CDR3 has 15 amino acids. Trimming took 0 bases from V and 8 from J, leaving 14 bases between them. Germline V gene lookup returns CDR1 LGHNA and CDR2 YSLEER. A word on this clonotype: Its antigen is unidentified.

TCRdb redid the calling of the RT-PCR reads with MiXCR, one entry per CDR3 protein. The table records some 850,000 distinct CDR3 sequences, about 18% of them present only once. The chain joins TRBV4-3 to TRBJ2-1; D gene ambiguous. The sequenced sample was PBMCs from blood, obtained approximately 5 days after vaccination. The sequence derives from a man aged 50-60 years who received an inactivated influenza vaccine. The chain's CDR3 is CASSQDLAVGDEQFF. CDR3 in DNA: TGCGCCAGCAGCCAAGATTTGGCAGTCGGCGATGAGCAGTTCTTC.